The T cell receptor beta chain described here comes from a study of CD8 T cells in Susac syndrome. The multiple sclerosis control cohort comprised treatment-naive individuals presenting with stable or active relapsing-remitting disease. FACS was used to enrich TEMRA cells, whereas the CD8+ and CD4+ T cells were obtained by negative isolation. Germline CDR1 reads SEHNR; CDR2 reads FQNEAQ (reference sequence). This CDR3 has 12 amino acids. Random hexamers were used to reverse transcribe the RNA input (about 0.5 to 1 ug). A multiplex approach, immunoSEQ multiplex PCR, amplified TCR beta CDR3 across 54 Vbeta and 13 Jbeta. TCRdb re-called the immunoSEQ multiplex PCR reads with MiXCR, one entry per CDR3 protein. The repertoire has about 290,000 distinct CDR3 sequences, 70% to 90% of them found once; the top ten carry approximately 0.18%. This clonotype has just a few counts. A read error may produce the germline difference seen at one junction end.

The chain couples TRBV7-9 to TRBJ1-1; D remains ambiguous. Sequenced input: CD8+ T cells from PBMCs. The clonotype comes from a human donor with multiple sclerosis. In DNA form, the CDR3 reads TGTGCCAGCAGTTTAGGGCAACCTGAAGCTTTCTTT. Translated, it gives CASSLGQPEAFF.